A single T cell receptor (beta chain) is shown here with its context. What this receptor recognizes is not known. No base-level quality is on record; no much larger clone is a single base apart. This specimen belongs to a study of blood T cell repertoires in COVID-19 (dated by TCRdb to the early 2020s). Looking at the study overall: The collaborator samples originated in the United States, Italy and Spain and spanned the acute and convalescent phases of COVID-19. The prospective study material was composed of cDNA or gDNA derived from T cells, B-cell-depleted T cells, or PBMCs. Subjects who had been exposed to COVID-19, were actively infected with it, or had recovered from it provided the deeply sampled blood TCRbeta repertoires that made up the dataset. The repertoires were released in a freely available public database intended as a resource for research on the immune response to SARS-CoV-2. Samples were obtained from the ongoing ImmuneRACE study (first 160 participants) and from 1,200 or so subjects provided by 6 global collaborators. The sample metadata nearly always contained a de-identified subject ID, COVID-19 status, age in years and sex. Where HLA class I and class II types were available, the types were taken from metadata supplied by the sample provider, not from assay-based typing.

TCRbeta CDR3 regions were amplified from genomic DNA using the immunoSEQ Assay, a bias-controlled multiplex PCR. The paper's processing steps were these. Within the assay, amplification of reference gene primers was used to estimate how many nucleated cells each sample contained. To quantify the absolute abundance of each unique TCRbeta CDR3 rearrangement, sequence reads were collapsed and filtered. For each sample, productive Simpson clonality was calculated as the square root of Simpson's diversity index over productive rearrangements. TCRdb mirrors the immuneACCESS table, restricted to in-frame sequences. Some clones are absent from its copies; in checked studies, under half trace to an unresolved V gene, and the reason for the others is unknown. V and J calls plus clone size are reproduced from that table; the DNA served to infer D and trimming. The sample yields some 300,000 clones; about nine tenths were counted once. The ten largest account for roughly 2.9% of the sample.

The full study reports these points: The quantity of clinical and demographic metadata differed by source and by participant and was supplied without curation.

CDR1 and CDR2 are drawn from the germline V gene: SGDLS, YYNGEE. Between the V and J ends, shortened by 2 bases and 1 base respectively, the junction contains 6 bases. From the cysteine up to the phenylalanine, the CDR3 has a length of 13 residues. Here the CDR3 DNA is all that survives: 39 bases in frame from base 1. Participants in the prospective study were enrolled through a virtual design, were aged 18 to 89 years, and lived in fewer than 30 United States geographic areas. In the prospective study, cohorts were assigned on the basis of participant-reported clinical history obtained from a screening survey and a study questionnaire. Exposed participants were defined as having been in contact with someone with a PCR-confirmed or clinician-diagnosed COVID-19 case within 2 weeks of study entry. Mobile phlebotomists in the prospective study collected whole blood, serum and a nasopharyngeal or oropharyngeal swab from every participant. Additional blood draws and questionnaires over an approximately two-month period could optionally be provided by prospective study participants. Before DNA extraction, blood samples from the prospective study were shipped at room temperature or frozen.

Here the chain combines TRBV9 and TRBJ1-2; TRBD1 might be the D gene, on 5 matching bases. The sequence came from a woman aged 50 to 60 who had been exposed to COVID-19. The material sequenced was PBMCs or T cells enriched from blood (not recorded which). The CDR3: CASSVTVNYGYTF. The nucleotides read TGTGCCAGCAGCGTGACAGTTAACTATGGCTACACCTTC.